Listed below are T cell receptor beta chains from one sample, sequenced in a study of blood T cell repertoires in COVID-19. Data came from immunoSEQ multiplex PCR; TCRdb stores just in-frame clones and leaves some out. The table lists just under 350,000 clones, 90% to 95% of them singletons. Sample: peripheral blood. The origin of the receptors is a young woman who had recovered from COVID-19. The CDR3 runs from the conserved cysteine through the conserved F or W. Fields, in order: J gene, V gene, clone size, CDR3 protein. Not all rows give a size; the values are once, few, many and, for expanded clones, a class.

TRBJ2-3,TRBV9,once,CASSITAGIADIISTDTQYF
TRBJ2-3,TRBV24-1,-,CATSDLRQGPDTQYF
TRBJ1-2,TRBV5-1,-,CASSLEGGSNTF
TRBJ1-4,TRBV27,-,CASSFGPGSNEKLFF
TRBJ1-4,TRBV2,-,CASSRDRGWEKLFF
TRBJ2-1,TRBV7-9,-,CASSAAMIINEQFF
TRBJ1-3,TRBV6-5,-,CASSYSRDSGNTIYF
TRBJ2-1,TRBV7-2,-,CASSVGASVPNEQFF
TRBJ1-5,TRBV5-6,few,CASSPTKNRGSNQPQHF
TRBJ1-4,TRBV7-7,-,CASSLTDATNEKLFF
TRBJ1-3,TRBV13,-,CASSLGPVLSGNTIYF
TRBJ1-1,TRBV14,-,CASSQWLTGTEAFF
TRBJ2-5,TRBV11-3,-,CASSPRRGTRSETQYF
TRBJ2-3,TRBV24-1,-,CATSDVPGGSTDTQYF
TRBJ2-3,TRBV7-9,-,CASSYALGSADTQYF
TRBJ2-3,TRBV5-1,-,CASSFRPSGITDTQYF
TRBJ2-1,TRBV6-2/TRBV6-3,-,CASSPGTDNEQFF
TRBJ1-1,TRBV5-1,-,CASSLVRGGTEAFF
TRBJ1-2,TRBV2,-,CASSVGSGSLLNYGYTF
TRBJ1-6,TRBV30,-,CAWTGDRDSPLHF
TRBJ1-1,TRBV7-2,-,CASSLDWTDGTEAFF
TRBJ1-1,TRBV10-3,-,CAISESTLGDPANTEAFF
TRBJ1-5,TRBV27,-,CASSPRAHQPQHF
TRBJ1-5,TRBV19,-,CASIAGVYSNQPQHF
TRBJ2-2,TRBV11-2,few,CASSTRLANTGELFF
TRBJ1-2,TRBV25-1,-,CASSDPGQGYGYTF
TRBJ1-3,TRBV6-5,-,CASTPDDRAGNTIYF
TRBJ2-1,TRBV19,-,CASSLQPGQGKDEQFF
TRBJ2-1,TRBV11-2,-,CASSLRALSYNEQFF
TRBJ1-1,TRBV4-3,-,CASSQDPYGTGNTEAFF
TRBJ2-3,TRBV19,-,CASSIVGSGRPGADTQYF
TRBJ1-1,TRBV4-2,-,CASSQDGGRTEAFF
TRBJ2-2,TRBV6-5,-,CASSYTRQGSGELFF
TRBJ1-5,TRBV2,-,CASSPPGGQPQHF
TRBJ2-2,TRBV7-9,-,CASSWGLGDSGELFF
TRBJ2-3,TRBV4-3,-,CASSRWTSGDTQYF
TRBJ1-6,TRBV3-1/TRBV3-2,-,CASSQLSQVRSPLHF
TRBJ1-2,TRBV5-4,once,CASSLGQANYGYTF
TRBJ2-5,TRBV7-2,-,CASSFHRQETQYF
TRBJ2-3,TRBV19,-,CASTTGLSTDTQYF
TRBJ1-1,TRBV19,-,CASRTQPRGNTEAFF
TRBJ1-1,TRBV12-5,-,CASGLSFGGTNTEAFF
TRBJ1-1,TRBV23-1,-,CASSQDGGVTEAFF
TRBJ2-5,TRBV4-1,-,CASSQEGTRSQETQYF
TRBJ2-1,TRBV20-1,once,CSASRLAGTVRNEQFF